Below, 28 T cell receptor beta chains from the same sample are listed, as sequenced in a study of T cell responses to AZD1222 COVID-19 vaccine. Assay: immunoSEQ multiplex PCR; the TCRdb copy retains only in-frame clones and omits some. The profile covers more than 150,000 clones, with 85% to 90% appearing a single time and approximately 0.5% taken by the ten largest. Here the sequenced sample was peripheral blood, taken on day 0 of AZD1222 vaccination. Receptors originate from an adult in good health.

This rearrangement joins TRBV9 to TRBJ1-4; weak D call: TRBD1 (5 bases). The CDR3 extends over 16 amino acids. Deletions cut 0 bases from V and 2 bases from J, with 11 bases between. Germline assignment: CDR1 SGDLS and CDR2 YYNGEE. CDR3 loop: CASSVGAGTTNEKLFF. The CDR3 DNA sequence: TGTGCCAGCAGCGTAGGTGCGGGGACGACTAATGAAAAACTGTTTTTT. Based on the CDR3 plus reference TRBV9 and TRBJ1-4, the full variable domain is DSGVTQTPKHLITATGQRVTLRCSPRSGDLSVYWYQQSLDQGLQFLIQYYNGEERAKGNILERFSAQQFPDLHSELNLSSLELGDSALYFCASSVGAGTTNEKLFFGSGTQLSVL.

This chain connects TRBV12-3 or TRBV12-4 to TRBJ1-2; 7 bases agree with TRBD1. V shed 10 bases and J 6 bases; nucleotides not matched to a gene: 5. This CDR3 has 11 amino acids. CDR3 nucleotides: TGTGCCATCCCGACAGGGAATGGCTACACCTTC. This encodes CAIPTGNGYTF.

The chain uses TRBV6-6 and TRBJ2-5; 14 bases agree with TRBD2. There are 14 residues in the CDR3. CDR1 is MNHNY, CDR2 SVGAGI, per germline (reference sequence). The V segment lost 10 bases and the J segment 6 bases; nucleotides outside the gene matches: 7. This chain's CDR3 is CAIQTSGGVQTQYF. The CDR3 region has the DNA TGTGCCATCCAGACTAGCGGGGGGGTTCAGACCCAGTACTTC.

This chain connects TRBV7-2 to TRBJ1-1; the D is unclear. Trimming took 5 bases from V and 0 from J, leaving 16 bases between them. Germline V lookup: CDR1 SGHTA, CDR2 FQGNSA. There are 16 residues in the CDR3. CDR3 region: CASSPQRLSMNTEAFF. In nucleotides, the CDR3 is TGTGCCAGCAGCCCCCAGAGGCTTTCCATGAACACTGAAGCTTTCTTT.

The DNA for the CDR3 is TGTGCCACCGGACTAGCGGGGGCCACCGGGGAGCTGTTTTTT. This encodes CATGLAGATGELFF. This chain connects TRBV10-3 to TRBJ2-2, with 13 bases identical to TRBD2. J gave up 4 bases and V 10 bases, and 3 bases lay outside the gene matches. Germline CDR1 ENHRY, CDR2 SYGVKD. The length of the CDR3 is 14 residues.

The rearrangement uses TRBV5-1 and TRBJ1-3; D unclear. V was trimmed by 0 bases and J by 0 bases, leaving 4 bases between them. The CDR3 consists of 14 residues. Germline V CDR1 and CDR2: SGHRS, YFSETQ. DNA of the CDR3: TGCGCCAGCAGCTTGGACGCCTCTGGAAACACCATATATTTT. As protein: CASSLDASGNTIYF.

This chain connects TRBV11-1 to TRBJ2-2; D is tentatively TRBD1 or TRBD2 (5 bases each). The CDR3 covers 16 residues. CDR1 SGHAT and CDR2 FQDESV come from the germline V gene (reference sequence). Trimming left V 1 base short and J 1 base short, with 10 bases between. The CDR3 region has the DNA TGTGCCAGCAGCTTAGGGGGGACGGAGAACACCGGGGAGCTGTTTTTT. It encodes CASSLGGTENTGELFF.

J is TRBJ2-3 and V is TRBV5-1; 9 bases are a match to TRBD2. The CDR3 totals 18 residues. V trimming: 4 bases; J trimming: 4 bases; junction bases outside the gene matches: 16. In germline, CDR1 is SGHRS, CDR2 YFSETQ. The CDR3 loop reads CASSHTNSGSGKADTQYF. CDR3 nucleotide sequence: TGCGCCAGCAGCCACACAAATAGCGGGAGCGGGAAGGCAGATACGCAGTATTTT.

The chain links TRBV6-4 to TRBJ2-3; D might be TRBD1 or TRBD2, each matching 6 bases. V lost 3 bases and J lost 5, with 9 bases in between. The CDR3 consists of 13 residues. Germline V lookup: CDR1 MRHNA, CDR2 SNTAGT. CDR3 protein: CASSEQGGDTQYF. CDR3 bases: TGTGCCAGCAGTGAACAGGGAGGAGATACGCAGTATTTT.

The V gene is TRBV6-1, the J gene TRBJ2-2; D not resolved. The CDR3 runs 12 residues. Trimming shortened V by 3 bases and J by 8 bases, and 7 bases separated the two germline ends. Germline V lookup: CDR1 MNHNS, CDR2 SASEGT. The CDR3 DNA sequence: TGTGCCAGCAGTGAGCTAAGGGGGGAGCTGTTTTTT. Protein: CASSELRGELFF.

The chain is built from TRBV5-5 and TRBJ1-1, with D uncertain. The CDR3 length is 13 residues. Germline V gives CDR1 SGHKS, CDR2 YYEKEE (reference sequence). The V end lost 8 bases, the J end lost 0 bases, and 11 bases lay between the germline ends. The CDR3, as DNA: TGTGCCAGTGACCGGGGTTTGAACACTGAAGCTTTCTTT. Translated: CASDRGLNTEAFF.

This clone was detected only a few times. The rearrangement joins TRBV28 to TRBJ1-1; D is unresolved. Trimming stripped 6 bases from V and 0 bases from J, with 11 bases between. Germline CDR1 and CDR2: MDHEN and SYDVKM. The CDR3 runs 14 residues. CDR3 sequence (DNA): TGTGCCAGCAGCCAAACATTTATGAACACTGAAGCTTTCTTT. This gives the protein CASSQTFMNTEAFF.

The chain employs TRBV19 and TRBJ1-2; 7 bases match TRBD1. There are 14 residues in the CDR3. With 4 bases clipped from V and 2 bases from J, the junction kept 4 bases outside the gene matches. Germline loops: CDR1 LNHDA, CDR2 SQIVND (reference sequence). The CDR3 bases are TGTGCCAGTAGTAAGAGGGGACAGAACTATGGCTACACCTTC. Translated: CASSKRGQNYGYTF.

This clone has just one count. This chain connects TRBV30 to TRBJ2-1, with D possibly TRBD2 on 6 matching bases. The ends were cut back, 5 bases at V and 1 base at J, with 15 bases in the middle. Germline lookup yields CDR1 GTSNPN and CDR2 SVGIG (reference sequence). This CDR3 region has 15 residues. The CDR3 nucleotides read TGTGCCTGGGGCGGAGGGGTTAAGTCCTACAATGAGCAGTTCTTC. Translation gives CAWGGGVKSYNEQFF.

V and J are TRBV3-1 (or the pseudogene TRBV3-2) and TRBJ1-4, with D unresolved. V was clipped by 4 bases and J by 3 bases, with 9 bases between them. This CDR3 is 14 amino acids long. Germline V lookup: CDR1 LGHDT, CDR2 YNNKEL (reference sequence). CDR3 residues: CASSLDIANEKLFF. CDR3 nucleotide sequence: TGTGCCAGCAGCCTAGACATCGCTAATGAAAAACTGTTTTTT.

This clone was counted between two and nine times. V is TRBV4-1 and J is TRBJ1-3, with D hard to call. The CDR3 contains 14 residues. The germline CDR1 and CDR2 sequences are MGHRA and YSYEKL. Trimming left V 0 bases short and J 2 bases short, with 5 bases between. CDR3 residues: CASSQEGTGNTIYF. For the CDR3, the DNA is TGCGCCAGCAGCCAAGAAGGCACTGGAAACACCATATATTTT.

This chain connects TRBV3-1 (or the pseudogene TRBV3-2) to TRBJ2-3, with D maybe TRBD2 (7 bases). Germline CDR1 LGHDT, CDR2 YNNKEL (reference sequence). Trimming shortened V by 8 bases and J by 6 bases, and 15 bases separated the two germline ends. CDR3 length equals 13 residues. This chain's CDR3 is CASGGASQDTQYF. The CDR3 nucleotides read TGTGCCAGCGGGGGGGCGTCTCAGGATACGCAGTATTTT.

The genes are TRBV12-3 or TRBV12-4 and TRBJ2-7; D gene unclear. V gave up 3 bases and J gave up 7 bases, with 10 bases separating them. The CDR3 has 12 amino acids. CDR3 sequence: CASSFGQNEQYF. DNA for the CDR3: TGTGCCAGCAGTTTTGGGCAGAATGAGCAGTACTTC.

The J gene is TRBJ1-2, the V gene TRBV7-2, with a possible D match to TRBD1 (5 bases). This CDR3 spans 13 amino acids. The germline V gene encodes CDR1 SGHTA and CDR2 FQGNSA. Trimming removed 2 bases at V and 5 bases at J, with 9 bases between. As DNA, the CDR3 is TGTGCCAGCAGCTTAAGGAGGGGTTATGGCTACACCTTC. This translates into CASSLRRGYGYTF.

This clone was found once. CDR3 region: CASSEGNLNTEAFF. In DNA form, the CDR3 reads TGTGCCAGCAGTGAAGGTAACTTGAACACTGAAGCTTTCTTT. V gene TRBV6-1 combines with J gene TRBJ1-1; D ambiguous. The germline gives CDR1 MNHNS, CDR2 SASEGT. CDR3 length equals 14 residues. Trimming left V 1 base short and J 0 bases short, with 6 bases between.

This chain connects TRBV7-3 to TRBJ1-6, with D unresolved. CDR1 SGHTA and CDR2 FQGTGA come from the germline V gene. V lost 0 bases and J 8 bases, leaving 11 bases between the germline ends. This CDR3 is built from 15 residues. The CDR3 is CASSLTGNRDSPLHF. The DNA for the CDR3 is TGTGCCAGCAGCTTAACCGGGAATAGGGATTCACCCCTCCACTTT.

The V gene is TRBV6-1, the J gene TRBJ1-5, with TRBD1 identical over 7 bases. Germline V gene lookup returns CDR1 MNHNS and CDR2 SASEGT. This CDR3 contains 16 residues. J was trimmed by 3 bases and V by 4 bases; bases with no gene match: 9. The CDR3 DNA reads TGTGCCAGCAGTGCCCCGAGGGGGCCGCACAATCAGCCCCAGCATTTT. This sequence encodes CASSAPRGPHNQPQHF.

The chain couples TRBV10-3 to TRBJ1-4; 7 nucleotides agree with TRBD1. Germline CDR1 and CDR2: ENHRY and SYGVKD. J gave up 4 bases and V 4 bases, and 6 bases lay outside the gene matches. The CDR3 has 15 residues. Here the CDR3 reads CAISGPGQINEKLFF. CDR3 in DNA: TGTGCCATCAGTGGCCCGGGACAGATTAATGAAAAACTGTTTTTT.

V usage is TRBV13 and J usage is TRBJ1-1, with D hard to call. The CDR3 has 14 amino acids. Germline V gene lookup returns CDR1 PRHDT and CDR2 FYEKMQ (reference sequence). Trimming shortened V by 2 bases and J by 3 bases, and 10 bases separated the two germline ends. Here the CDR3 DNA reads TGTGCCAGCAGCTTAAGTCTTCTCTACACTGAAGCTTTCTTT. It translates to CASSLSLLYTEAFF. Full variable domain (remainder filled in from reference TRBV13 and TRBJ1-1): AAGVIQSPRHLIKEKRETATLKCYPIPRHDTVYWYQQGPGQDPQFLISFYEKMQSDKGSIPDRFSAQQFSDYHSELNMSSLELGDSALYFCASSLSLLYTEAFFGQGTRLTVV.

V gene TRBV2 combines with J gene TRBJ1-3; TRBD1 might be the D (6 bases). Germline CDR1 SNHLY, CDR2 FYNNEI. The CDR3 is 15 residues long. With 7 bases removed from V and 1 base from J, the gap between germline ends came to 14 bases. CDR3 amino acids: CASNTGGTSGNTIYF. As DNA, the CDR3 is TGTGCCAGCAATACCGGGGGCACGTCTGGAAACACCATATATTTT.

The gene calls are TRBV28 and TRBJ1-1; D remains unclear. Between the trimmed V and J ends, which lost 3 bases and 1 base, there was a span of 3 bases. CDR3 length: 12 amino acids. CDR1 MDHEN and CDR2 SYDVKM come from the germline V gene. This CDR3 is CASSFPNTEAFF. The CDR3 DNA sequence: TGTGCCAGCAGTTTCCCGAACACTGAAGCTTTCTTT.

The chain combines TRBV7-3 with TRBJ2-1; 8 nucleotides agree with TRBD2. J gave up 2 bases and V 1 base, and 1 base lay outside the gene matches. CDR1 is SGHTA and CDR2 is FQGTGA in the germline V gene. This CDR3 is 15 amino acids long. In DNA form, the CDR3 reads TGTGCCAGCAGCTTAAGCGGGGGGACCTACAATGAGCAGTTCTTC. Protein product: CASSLSGGTYNEQFF.

The CDR3 bases are TGTGCCAGCTCACCGGGGACAGCCTACGAGCAGTACTTC. This sequence encodes CASSPGTAYEQYF. The chain uses TRBV18 and TRBJ2-7; 7 bases align to TRBD1. In germline, CDR1 is KGHSH, CDR2 LQKENI. The CDR3 is 13 amino acids. The J segment lost 2 bases and the V segment lost 3 bases, leaving 1 base of the junction unmatched.